These 5 T cell receptor beta chains share one sample of origin, sequenced in a study of blood T cell repertoires in COVID-19. Sequencing was performed with immunoSEQ multiplex PCR; in TCRdb, only in-frame clones are kept and a portion is missing. The repertoire holds about 150,000 clones, with less than 90% as singletons. Sequenced: PBMCs or T cells enriched from blood (not recorded which). The receptors shown here come from a woman in her forties or fifties who had recovered from COVID-19.

The V gene is TRBV5-6, the J gene TRBJ1-6; 8 positions match TRBD1. Germline V lookup: CDR1 SGHDT, CDR2 YYEEEE. Trimming removed 4 bases from V and 6 bases from J; junction bases left unmatched: 9. The CDR3 runs 16 residues. CDR3 DNA sequence: TGTGCCAGCAGCCCATCCGGACAGGGAGGTAATTCACCCCTCCACTTT. Amino acids: CASSPSGQGGNSPLHF. Full variable domain (missing parts from reference TRBV5-6 and TRBJ1-6): DAGVTQSPTHLIKTRGQQVTLRCSPKSGHDTVSWYQQALGQGPQFIFQYYEEEERQRGNFPDRFSGHQFPNYSSELNVNALLLGDSALYLCASSPSGQGGNSPLHFGNGTRLTVT.

J is TRBJ2-7 and V is TRBV7-9, with 7 bases matching TRBD2. The CDR3 contains 14 residues. V gave up 2 bases and J gave up 3 bases; unmatched junction bases: 4. CDR1 and CDR2 (germline): SEHNR, FQNEAQ (reference sequence). For the CDR3, the DNA is TGTGCCAGCAGCTTACGGTCGGGAGGCTACGAGCAGTACTTC. Translated, it gives CASSLRSGGYEQYF.

This sequence joins TRBV7-2 and TRBJ1-6; 7 bases align to TRBD1. The CDR3 loop spans 13 amino acids. The V gene end was trimmed by 8 bases and the J gene end by 5 bases; junction bases not matched to a gene: 3. Germline V CDR1 and CDR2: SGHTA, FQGNSA. DNA for the CDR3: TGTGCCAGCGGGGGACAGCATAATTCACCCCTCCACTTT. The encoded protein is CASGGQHNSPLHF.

CDR3 in amino acids: CASSYPGQGALTEQYF. As DNA, the CDR3 is TGTGCCAGCAGTTACCCGGGACAGGGGGCCCTAACCGAGCAGTACTTC. The J gene is TRBJ2-7, the V gene TRBV6-6; TRBD1 matches 12 bases. Germline loops: CDR1 MNHNY, CDR2 SVGAGI (reference sequence). Trimming took 2 bases from V and 6 from J; bases not matched to a gene: 8. This CDR3 comprises 16 residues.

This clone was observed a single time. The chain recombines TRBV11-3 with TRBJ1-2; D is perhaps TRBD1 (6 bases). The V end lost 1 base, the J end lost 4 bases, and 13 bases lay between the germline ends. This CDR3 spans 15 amino acids. CDR1 and CDR2 (germline): SGHNT, YENEEA. The DNA for the CDR3 is TGTGCCAGCAGCTTAGCAGGGCGACAGGTCTATGGCTACACCTTC. It codes for CASSLAGRQVYGYTF. Using reference TRBV11-3 and TRBJ1-2 for the parts outside the CDR3, the full variable domain is EAGVVQSPRYKIIEKKQPVAFWCNPISGHNTLYWYLQNLGQGPELLIRYENEEAVDDSQLPKDRFSAERLKGVDSTLKIQPAELGDSAVYLCASSLAGRQVYGYTFGSGTRLTVV.